The T cell receptor beta chain under discussion was sequenced for a study of blood T cell repertoires in COVID-19. Overall study context: Sources were T cells, B-cell-depleted T cells, or PBMCs; the material itself was cDNA or gDNA.

Some clones are missing from TCRdb's copy, which holds only in-frame ones; the method was immunoSEQ multiplex PCR. There are 95,000 to 150,000 clones in the sample; 88% occur only once, and 7.6% lies in the top ten. Deletions cut 0 bases from V and 3 bases from J, with 10 bases between. The CDR3 contains 14 residues. Germline-derived CDR1 and CDR2 are SGHRS and YFSETQ. The receptor comes from a man aged 50 to 60 with acute or convalescent COVID-19. The chain recombines TRBV5-1 with TRBJ2-7; D gene ambiguous. Sequenced input: peripheral blood. This chain's CDR3 is CASSLAPENYEQYF. DNA of the CDR3: TGCGCCAGCAGCTTGGCTCCGGAGAACTACGAGCAGTACTTC.